The 11 T cell receptor beta chains in this list originate from one sample, sequenced in a study of T cells after yellow fever vaccination. From the 5' RACE reads, TCRdb called clonotypes with MiXCR, one entry per CDR3 protein. This table holds more than 120,000 distinct CDR3 sequences, 7.7% found once. Here the sequenced sample was CD4+ T cells sorted from PBMCs, taken 5 days after the yellow fever booster vaccination. The receptors come from a man aged 25-45 years who received the YFV17D yellow fever vaccine.

This clonotype was detected ten times or more. V gene TRBV11-2 combines with J gene TRBJ1-1, with D tentatively TRBD1 (6 bases). This CDR3 contains 18 residues. CDR1 and CDR2 from the germline V gene are SGHAT and FQNNGV. Trimming took off 5 bases at V and 0 bases at J, with 22 bases between the two ends. CDR3 sequence reads: CASSQGIDRSKMNTEAFF. The CDR3 DNA reads as TGTGCCAGCAGCCAGGGGATCGACAGGTCTAAGATGAACACTGAAGCTTTCTTT.

This clonotype was counted ten times or more. The J gene is TRBJ2-3, the V gene TRBV7-2, with D possibly being TRBD2 (6 bases). V gave up 8 bases and J gave up 0 bases, with 12 bases separating them. The CDR3 is 14 amino acids. The germline gives CDR1 SGHTA, CDR2 FQGNSA. Here the CDR3 DNA reads TGTGCCAGCTCCCTCCGGGGGAGCACAGATACGCAGTATTTT. The encoded protein is CASSLRGSTDTQYF.

This clonotype was counted at least ten times. The chain uses TRBV6-2 or TRBV6-3 and TRBJ2-7; 10 positions match TRBD2. This CDR3 has 16 residues. Unmatched junction bases numbered 15, after V lost 6 bases and J lost 7 bases. Germline loops: CDR1 MNHEY, CDR2 SVGEGT. CDR3 amino acids: CASRPSGKAGGSEQYF. CDR3 coding DNA: TGTGCCAGCAGGCCCTCTGGAAAAGCGGGAGGGAGTGAGCAGTACTTC.

This clonotype was detected a few times. The V call is TRBV5-4, the J call TRBJ2-7; D ambiguous. Germline V lookup: CDR1 SGHNT, CDR2 YYREEE (reference sequence). V was trimmed by 3 bases and J by 0 bases, leaving 16 bases between them. The CDR3 is 16 amino acids. CDR3 region: CASSSVSGGTSYEQYF. In DNA, the CDR3 is TGTGCCAGCAGCTCTGTTAGTGGCGGCACCTCCTACGAGCAGTACTTC.

V and J are TRBV18 and TRBJ2-5; D perhaps matches TRBD2 (5 bases). V dropped 5 bases and J dropped 5 bases, with 18 bases sitting between them. Looked up from germline, CDR1 is KGHSH and CDR2 is LQKENI. This CDR3 region has 15 residues. CDR3 DNA sequence: TGTGCCAGCTCATCTTATTCGGGCCGAGGGGAGACCCAGTACTTC. Protein sequence: CASSSYSGRGETQYF.

The table lists this clonotype with a count of one. A much bigger clone sits one base away, suggesting this may be a read error. The V and J genes are TRBV7-2 and TRBJ2-2; possibly TRBD2 for D (5 bases). Germline lookup yields CDR1 SGHTA and CDR2 FQGNSA. The CDR3 covers 14 residues. This chain's CDR3 is CASSPTALTGELLF. The CDR3 bases are TGTGCCAGCAGCCCCACGGCACTCACCGGGGAGCTGCTTTTT.

This clonotype has ten or more counts. The chain carries TRBV7-6 and TRBJ1-1, with no clear D. Germline V gene data show CDR1 as SGHVS and CDR2 as FNYEAQ. CDR3 length: 12 amino acids. Trimming removed 11 bases from V and 2 bases from J, with 12 bases in between. The CDR3 coding sequence is TGTGCCGGCGGGAAAGTCAACACTGAAGCTTTCTTT. Its protein is CAGGKVNTEAFF.

This clonotype was seen ten or more times. The gene calls are TRBV6-5 and TRBJ2-5; tentatively, D is TRBD1 or TRBD2 (5 bases each). There are 14 residues in the CDR3. Germline CDR1 reads MNHEY; CDR2 reads SVGAGI. The germline V and J ends were trimmed by 0 bases and 5 bases, with 10 bases remaining between them. In DNA form, the CDR3 reads TGTGCCAGCAGTTACTCGTCAGGGACGGAGACCCAGTACTTC. As protein: CASSYSSGTETQYF.

In this sample, this clonotype turned up many times. V gene TRBV30 combines with J gene TRBJ2-5; D gene ambiguous. Trimming removed 0 bases at V and 2 bases at J, with 7 bases between. The germline V gene encodes CDR1 GTSNPN and CDR2 SVGIG (reference sequence). The CDR3 is 13 amino acids. CDR3 amino acids: CAWSVLGQETQYF. CDR3 DNA: TGTGCCTGGAGTGTACTGGGACAAGAGACCCAGTACTTC.

This clonotype appeared many times. The chain joins TRBV30 to TRBJ2-3; perhaps D is TRBD1 or TRBD2 (5 bases each). CDR1 and CDR2 from the germline V gene are GTSNPN and SVGIG (reference sequence). The germline V and J ends were trimmed by 4 bases and 3 bases, with 14 bases remaining between them. This CDR3 spans 14 amino acids. CDR3 region: CAWKGIRGTDTQYF. The CDR3 coding sequence is TGTGCCTGGAAGGGGATACGCGGGACAGATACGCAGTATTTT.

V gene TRBV20-1 combines with J gene TRBJ2-1; TRBD1 aligns across 7 bases. Germline values: CDR1 DFQATT, CDR2 SNEGSKA (reference sequence). This CDR3 is 13 amino acids long. After removal of 3 bases from V and 4 bases from J, the junction contained 3 bases not matched to a gene. The CDR3 is CSARRDRYNEQFF. CDR3 nucleotide sequence: TGCAGTGCTAGGAGGGACAGATACAATGAGCAGTTCTTC.